This T cell receptor (beta chain) stems from a study of regulatory T cells in long-lasting Graves disease. The study's findings and limits: In persistent patients, shared public clonotypes (over 2,500) outnumbered those in new patients (around 1,000).

Germline V gene lookup returns CDR1 SGHTA and CDR2 FQGNSA. After removal of 7 bases from V and 5 bases from J, the junction contained 7 bases not matched to a gene. There are 14 residues in the CDR3. CDR3-region Arm-PCR and iRepertoire HTBI primers produced the TCR beta libraries. TCRdb called the multiplex PCR reads again in MiXCR, with one record for every CDR3 protein. The data show about 420,000 distinct CDR3 sequences, about a sixth seen once. Time point indicated: newly diagnosed GD, antithyroid drugs for less than 3 months. With RNA extracted from PBMCs as input, the TCR library was made. This clonotype has at least ten counts. Its specificity is not known. The data also belong to a second study, concerning T cells in Graves' hyperthyroidism and ophthalmopathy.

J is TRBJ2-2 and V is TRBV7-2, with TRBD1 matching over 7 bases. The sample here was peripheral blood mononuclear cells (PBMCs), taken at new diagnosis, from a patient treated with antithyroid drugs. The sequence was obtained from a woman under 30 with Graves disease. CDR3 residues: CASTRDSLTGELFF. The CDR3 DNA is TGTGCCAGCACCCGGGACAGCTTGACCGGGGAGCTGTTTTTT.